The clone carrying this TCR beta chain occurred a few times. The antigen is unknown. Through a sample-barcoded 5' primer and a J-beta primer mix, a second PCR was run for roughly 6 to 11 cycles. MiXCR was run by TCRdb on the 5' RACE reads, yielding one entry per CDR3 protein. This table has 700,000 to 1,000,000 distinct CDR3 sequences, 40% to 50% appearing once. Every donor provided 7.5 to 10 milliliters of peripheral blood. Isolation recovered at least 6.5 million PBMCs from every sample. This sample is drawn from a study of blood T cells in healthy people across ages. Study-wide results and limits: Researchers said unsorted PBMCs prevented a conclusive naive versus antigen-experienced comparison.

Germline CDR1 reads MGHDK; CDR2 reads SYGVNS. The V end was cut by 5 bases, the J end by 7 bases, with 6 bases between. This CDR3 comprises 11 residues. The TCR sequence derives from a man in his 60s in good health. The chain carries TRBV25-1 and TRBJ1-3; D not resolved. Sequenced: blood. The CDR3 here is CASSLSNTIYF. The CDR3 coding sequence is TGTGCCAGCAGTTTATCCAACACCATATATTTT.